The 20 T cell receptor beta chains listed next were all sequenced from one sample in a study of blood T cell repertoires in COVID-19. Libraries were prepared by immunoSEQ multiplex PCR; TCRdb keeps only in-frame clonotypes and omits some of them. Among tens of thousands of clones listed, around 84% were seen once. What was sequenced was peripheral blood. The receptors here all came from a human donor in a cohort sampled during active COVID-19.

The rearrangement uses TRBV19 and TRBJ1-1, with a weak D call TRBD1 (5 bases). Germline assignment: CDR1 LNHDA and CDR2 SQIVND (reference sequence). This CDR3 is 13 amino acids long. The V end lost 5 bases, the J end lost 1 base, and 8 bases lay between the germline ends. CDR3 sequence reads: CASSSQGNTEAFF. For the CDR3, the DNA is TGTGCCAGTAGTTCCCAGGGGAACACTGAAGCTTTCTTT.

This chain joins TRBV4-2 and TRBJ1-3, with 7 bases identical to TRBD1. CDR1 is LGHNA, CDR2 YNFKEQ, per germline. V lost 0 bases to trimming and J lost 10 bases; unmatched junction nucleotides: 12. There are 16 residues in the CDR3. The chain's CDR3 is CASSQDYRGPPETIYF. For the CDR3, the DNA is TGTGCCAGCAGCCAAGACTACAGGGGACCGCCGGAGACCATATATTTT.

For the CDR3, the DNA is TGTGCCATCAGGGGACAGGGGAGCACTGAAGCTTTCTTT. As protein: CAIRGQGSTEAFF. The chain carries TRBV10-3 and TRBJ1-1; 10 bases match TRBD1. The germline CDR1 and CDR2 sequences are ENHRY and SYGVKD. V lost 6 bases to trimming and J lost 4 bases; unmatched junction nucleotides: 2. CDR3 length: 13 residues.

The V call is TRBV11-2, the J call TRBJ1-1; D is ambiguous. The CDR3 is 12 residues long. Trimming left V 5 bases short and J 1 base short, with 5 bases between. CDR1 SGHAT and CDR2 FQNNGV come from the germline V gene. CDR3 sequence: CASSRGNTEAFF. The CDR3 DNA reads as TGTGCCAGCAGCCGGGGGAACACTGAAGCTTTCTTT.

The chain is built from TRBV27 and TRBJ2-5; 10 bases match TRBD1. The germline CDR1 and CDR2 sequences are MNHEY and SMNVEV (reference sequence). The CDR3 contains 17 residues. V lost 5 bases to trimming and J lost 5 bases; unmatched junction nucleotides: 14. DNA for the CDR3: TGTGCCAGCAGTCCGACCCGGGACAGGGGATACTTGGAGACCCAGTACTTC. This sequence encodes CASSPTRDRGYLETQYF.

Only a few counts were recorded for this clone. CDR3 coding DNA: TGCGCCAGCAGCCAAGACTACGATCTCAGGGGGCCTAGGCAGCCCCAGCATTTT. Translation gives CASSQDYDLRGPRQPQHF. The chain has TRBV4-3 and TRBJ1-5; 8 bases align to TRBD1. V dropped 0 bases and J dropped 7; count of bases not matched to a gene: 14. This CDR3 has 18 residues. Germline CDR1 LGHNA, CDR2 YSLEER.

This rearrangement joins TRBV28 to TRBJ2-1, with TRBD2 matching 12 bases. The length of the CDR3 is 17 residues. The germline V gene encodes CDR1 MDHEN and CDR2 SYDVKM. J lost 4 bases, V lost 5 bases, and 9 bases had no gene match. The CDR3 protein is CASSAVPGLAGYNEQFF. The CDR3 nucleotides are TGTGCCAGCAGTGCTGTCCCAGGACTAGCGGGGTACAATGAGCAGTTCTTC.

The chain couples TRBV7-9 to TRBJ2-1, with a possible D match to TRBD2 (6 bases). CDR1 and CDR2 (germline): SEHNR, FQNEAQ (reference sequence). Deletions cut 5 bases from V and 9 bases from J, with 14 bases between. The CDR3 covers 13 residues. The CDR3 loop reads CASSPPGGGEQFF. The CDR3 DNA reads TGTGCCAGCAGCCCCCCCGGGGGAGGTGAGCAGTTCTTC.

The J gene is TRBJ2-7, the V gene TRBV7-8; D gene uncertain. This CDR3 region has 15 residues. V lost 0 bases and J 3 bases, leaving 12 bases between the germline ends. Per germline, CDR1 SGHVS and CDR2 FQNEAQ. The CDR3 DNA reads as TGTGCCAGCAGCTTAGCGTCTTACACTAACTACGAGCAGTACTTC. Translated, it gives CASSLASYTNYEQYF.

The chain uses TRBV27 and TRBJ2-3; TRBD2 agrees at 10 bases. V dropped 2 bases and J dropped 3; count of bases not matched to a gene: 2. The V gene's germline CDR1 is MNHEY and CDR2 SMNVEV (reference sequence). The CDR3 loop spans 15 amino acids. The CDR3 spells CASSLGLAVTDTQYF. CDR3 bases: TGTGCCAGCAGTTTAGGACTAGCGGTTACAGATACGCAGTATTTT.

This clone was observed a single time. The V call is TRBV27, the J call TRBJ2-5, with D possibly TRBD1 on 6 matching bases. Trimming cost V 0 bases and J 3 bases, with 14 bases left between them. Germline CDR1 MNHEY, CDR2 SMNVEV (reference sequence). The CDR3 covers 16 residues. This chain's CDR3 is CASSLSSAGAKETQYF. CDR3 in DNA: TGTGCCAGCAGTTTATCGTCTGCAGGGGCGAAAGAGACCCAGTACTTC.

The V and J genes are TRBV24-1 and TRBJ2-5; 13 bases are a match to TRBD2. The J segment lost 2 bases and the V segment lost 9 bases, leaving 5 bases of the junction unmatched. Germline loops: CDR1 KGHDR, CDR2 SFDVKD. The CDR3 contains 15 residues. The CDR3 DNA sequence: TGTGCCACCGGGACTAGCGGGGCAGGACAAGAGACCCAGTACTTC. Encoded protein: CATGTSGAGQETQYF.

This rearrangement joins TRBV5-5 to TRBJ2-7; weak D call: TRBD1 (5 bases). V gave up 4 bases and J gave up 0 bases, with 23 bases separating them. CDR3 size: 18 residues. From germline, CDR1 is SGHKS and CDR2 YYEKEE (reference sequence). CDR3 DNA sequence: TGTGCCAGCAGCCCTCAGGACAACACCGCGTCTTACTCCTACGAGCAGTACTTC. Protein sequence: CASSPQDNTASYSYEQYF.

This clone was counted between two and nine times. This chain joins TRBV4-2 and TRBJ2-7; D perhaps matches TRBD2 (5 bases). V lost 6 bases, J lost 2 bases, and 17 bases lay in between. There are 15 residues in the CDR3. CDR1 is LGHNA and CDR2 is YNFKEQ in the germline V gene. CDR3: CASRLVAERAYEQYF. Here the CDR3 DNA reads TGTGCCAGCAGACTTGTGGCGGAGAGGGCCTACGAGCAGTACTTC.

This CDR3 reads CASSYVGQPQHF. The CDR3 nucleotides read TGTGCCAGCAGTTACGTTGGCCAGCCCCAGCATTTT. The chain is built from TRBV6-2 or TRBV6-3 and TRBJ1-5; D remains unclear. Germline loops: CDR1 MNHEY, CDR2 SVGEGT. The V and J ends lost 2 bases and 7 bases respectively, with 6 bases between them. CDR3 length equals 12 residues.

This chain connects TRBV5-1 to TRBJ1-2; TRBD1 aligns across 7 bases. The CDR3 contains 14 residues. V was pared by 0 bases and J by 4 bases, with 3 bases of the junction left unmatched. Germline assignment: CDR1 SGHRS and CDR2 YFSETQ. CDR3 bases: TGCGCCAGCAGCTTGGGACAGGGAGGCTATGGCTACACCTTC. This sequence encodes CASSLGQGGYGYTF.

This sequence joins TRBV19 and TRBJ2-4; 9 bases align to TRBD1. The CDR3 is 14 amino acids. Germline assignment: CDR1 LNHDA and CDR2 SQIVND (reference sequence). After removal of 7 bases from V and 9 bases from J, the junction contained 10 bases not matched to a gene. CDR3 residues: CASTSQGQGTIQYF. The DNA of the CDR3 is TGTGCCAGTACAAGCCAGGGACAGGGTACCATTCAGTACTTC.

This chain links TRBV5-5 with TRBJ2-7; 10 bases match TRBD1. The length of the CDR3 is 16 residues. CDR1 is SGHKS, CDR2 YYEKEE, per germline (reference sequence). Trimming cost V 3 bases and J 3 bases; bases outside gene matches: 9. CDR3 sequence (DNA): TGTGCCAGCAGCTCGGTCACCGGGACAGGGGACTACGAGCAGTACTTC. This gives the protein CASSSVTGTGDYEQYF.

The genes are TRBV5-4 and TRBJ2-6; 7 nucleotides match TRBD2. Germline CDR1 is SGHNT and CDR2 is YYREEE (reference sequence). The junction had 2 bases not matched to a gene; V was cut back by 4 bases and J by 1 base. This CDR3 contains 15 residues. In DNA form, the CDR3 reads TGTGCCAGCAGCCCGGGGGGTTCTGGGGCCAACGTCCTGACTTTC. Its protein is CASSPGGSGANVLTF.

V and J are TRBV7-9 and TRBJ1-1; perhaps TRBD1 as D (6 bases). CDR1 and CDR2 from the germline V gene are SEHNR and FQNEAQ (reference sequence). The CDR3 has 14 residues. Trimming cost V 4 bases and J 2 bases, with 11 bases left between them. The DNA of the CDR3 is TGTGCCAGCAGCTGGGGGGGGCCAAACACTGAAGCTTTCTTT. Its protein is CASSWGGPNTEAFF. The full variable domain, completed using reference TRBV7-9 and TRBJ1-1, is DTGVSQNPRHKITKRGQNVTFRCDPISEHNRLYWYRQTLGQGPEFLTYFQNEAQLEKSRLLSDRFSAERPKGSFSTLEIQRTEQGDSAMYLCASSWGGPNTEAFFGQGTRLTVV.